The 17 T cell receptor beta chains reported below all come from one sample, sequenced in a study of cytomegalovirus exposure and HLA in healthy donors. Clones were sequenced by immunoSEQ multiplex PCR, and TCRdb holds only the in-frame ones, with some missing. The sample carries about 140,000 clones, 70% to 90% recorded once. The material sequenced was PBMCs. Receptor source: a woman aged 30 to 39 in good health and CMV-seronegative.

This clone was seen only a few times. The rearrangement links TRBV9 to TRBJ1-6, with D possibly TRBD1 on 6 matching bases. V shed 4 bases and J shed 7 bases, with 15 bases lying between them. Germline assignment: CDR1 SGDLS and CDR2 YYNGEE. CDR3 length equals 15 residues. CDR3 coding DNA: TGTGCCAGCAGCACTAGAGGGGGTATCAATTCACCCCTCCACTTT. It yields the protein CASSTRGGINSPLHF.

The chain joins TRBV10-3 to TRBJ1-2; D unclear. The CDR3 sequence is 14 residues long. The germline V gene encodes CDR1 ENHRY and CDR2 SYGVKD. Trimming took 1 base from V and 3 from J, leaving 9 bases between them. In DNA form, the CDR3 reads TGTGCCATCAGTGAGTATCGGGAAGACTATGGCTACACCTTC. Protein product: CAISEYREDYGYTF.

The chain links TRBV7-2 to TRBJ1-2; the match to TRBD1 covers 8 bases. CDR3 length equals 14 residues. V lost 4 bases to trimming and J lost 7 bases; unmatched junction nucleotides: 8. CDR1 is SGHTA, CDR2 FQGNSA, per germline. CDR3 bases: TGTGCCAGCAGCTCCTCCCGCGACAGGGGTGGCTACACCTTC. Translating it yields CASSSSRDRGGYTF.

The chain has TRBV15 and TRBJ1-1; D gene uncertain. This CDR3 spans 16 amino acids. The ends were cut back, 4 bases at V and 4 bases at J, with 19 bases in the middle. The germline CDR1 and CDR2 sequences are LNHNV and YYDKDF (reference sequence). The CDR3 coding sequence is TGTGCCACCAGCACCAGATTCGTATTTCCCAGCACTGAAGCTTTCTTT. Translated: CATSTRFVFPSTEAFF.

CDR3 in amino acids: CASSQEQGVGEKLFF. The CDR3 bases are TGTGCCAGCAGCCAAGAACAGGGAGTAGGGGAAAAACTGTTTTTT. This chain joins TRBV4-2 and TRBJ1-4, with D perhaps TRBD1 (6 bases). This CDR3 contains 15 residues. Per germline, CDR1 LGHNA and CDR2 YNFKEQ. V lost 0 bases, J lost 8 bases, and 13 bases lay in between.

In DNA form, the CDR3 reads TGTGCCATCAGTGGGCAGGAGGGCTACGAGCAGTACTTC. Its translation: CAISGQEGYEQYF. The V gene is TRBV10-3, the J gene TRBJ2-7, with D perhaps TRBD2 (6 bases). Germline CDR1 and CDR2: ENHRY and SYGVKD. V lost 4 bases to trimming and J lost 3 bases, with 10 bases between them. This CDR3 region has 13 residues.

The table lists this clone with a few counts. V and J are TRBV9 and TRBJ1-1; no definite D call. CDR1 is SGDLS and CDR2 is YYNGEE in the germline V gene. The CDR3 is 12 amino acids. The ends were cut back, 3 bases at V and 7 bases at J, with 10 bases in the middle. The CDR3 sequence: CASSGTEGEAFF. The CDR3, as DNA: TGTGCCAGCAGCGGCACGGAGGGTGAAGCTTTCTTT.

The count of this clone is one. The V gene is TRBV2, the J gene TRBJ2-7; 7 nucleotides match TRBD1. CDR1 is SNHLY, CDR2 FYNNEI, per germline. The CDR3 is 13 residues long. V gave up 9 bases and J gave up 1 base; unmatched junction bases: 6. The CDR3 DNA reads TGTGCCAGTAGGCACAGGGGTTCCTACGAGCAGTACTTC. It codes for CASRHRGSYEQYF.

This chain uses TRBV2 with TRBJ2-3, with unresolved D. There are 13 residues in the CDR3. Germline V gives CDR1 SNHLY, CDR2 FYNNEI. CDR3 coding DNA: TGTGCTACCGGTGGAGTTTTCACAGATACGCAGTATTTT. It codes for CATGGVFTDTQYF.

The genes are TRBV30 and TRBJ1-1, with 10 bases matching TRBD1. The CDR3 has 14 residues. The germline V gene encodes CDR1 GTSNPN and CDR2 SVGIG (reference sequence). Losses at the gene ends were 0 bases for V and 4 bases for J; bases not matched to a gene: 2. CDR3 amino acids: CAWSVWTGGTEAFF. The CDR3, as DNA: TGTGCCTGGAGTGTATGGACAGGGGGCACTGAAGCTTTCTTT.

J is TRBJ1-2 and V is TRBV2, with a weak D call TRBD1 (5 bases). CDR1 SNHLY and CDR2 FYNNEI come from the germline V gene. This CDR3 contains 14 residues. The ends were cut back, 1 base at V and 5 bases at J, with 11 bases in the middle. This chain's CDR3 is CASSEVGGNYGYTF. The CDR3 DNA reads TGTGCCAGCAGTGAAGTGGGGGGGAATTATGGCTACACCTTC.

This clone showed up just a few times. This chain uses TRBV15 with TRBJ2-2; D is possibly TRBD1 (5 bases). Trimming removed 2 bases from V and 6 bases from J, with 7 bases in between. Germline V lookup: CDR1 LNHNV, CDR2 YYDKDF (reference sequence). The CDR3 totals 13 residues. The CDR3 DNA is TGTGCCACCAGCAGAAGGGGCTCCGGGGAGCTGTTTTTT. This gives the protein CATSRRGSGELFF.

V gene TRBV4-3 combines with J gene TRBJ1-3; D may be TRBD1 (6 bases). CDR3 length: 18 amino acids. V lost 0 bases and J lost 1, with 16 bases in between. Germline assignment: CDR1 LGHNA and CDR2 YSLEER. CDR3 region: CASSQDGPGAESGNTIYF. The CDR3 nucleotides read TGCGCCAGCAGCCAAGATGGGCCAGGGGCGGAATCTGGAAACACCATATATTTT.

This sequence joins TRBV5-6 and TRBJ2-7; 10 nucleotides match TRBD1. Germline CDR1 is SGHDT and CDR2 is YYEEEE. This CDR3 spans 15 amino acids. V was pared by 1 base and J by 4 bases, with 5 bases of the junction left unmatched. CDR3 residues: CASSLSRTGGYEQYF. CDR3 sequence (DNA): TGTGCCAGCAGCTTGTCTAGGACAGGGGGATACGAGCAGTACTTC.

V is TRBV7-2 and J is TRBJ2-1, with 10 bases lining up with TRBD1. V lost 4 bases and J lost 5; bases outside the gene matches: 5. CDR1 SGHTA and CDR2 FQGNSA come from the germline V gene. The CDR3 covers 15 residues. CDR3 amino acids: CASSSDRGRNNEQFF. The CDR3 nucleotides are TGTGCCAGCAGCTCCGACAGGGGGCGGAACAATGAGCAGTTCTTC.

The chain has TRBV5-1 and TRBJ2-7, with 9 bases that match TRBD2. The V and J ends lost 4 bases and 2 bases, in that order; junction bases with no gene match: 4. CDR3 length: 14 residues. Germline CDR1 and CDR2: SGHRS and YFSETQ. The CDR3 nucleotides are TGCGCCAGCAGCGCTAGCGGGGACGCCTACGAGCAGTACTTC. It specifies CASSASGDAYEQYF.

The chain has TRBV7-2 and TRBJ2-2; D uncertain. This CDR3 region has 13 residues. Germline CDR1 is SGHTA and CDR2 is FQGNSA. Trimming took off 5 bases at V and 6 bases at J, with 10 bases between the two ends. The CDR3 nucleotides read TGTGCCAGCAGCCTCAGTATGGCCGGGGAGCTGTTTTTT. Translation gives CASSLSMAGELFF.